The 8 T cell receptor beta chains reported below all come from one sample, sequenced in a study of OX40 agonist ivuxolimab in advanced cancers. Only in-frame clones appear in the TCRdb table, and some are missing; sequencing was by immunoSEQ multiplex PCR. The table has 95,000 to 100,000 clones, 70% to 85% seen once; the top ten hold over 1.1%. Sequences were derived from CD4+ or CD8+ T cells sorted from blood, sampled in a trial of the OX40 agonist ivuxolimab. All receptors derive from an adult with an advanced solid tumor such as melanoma, head and neck, liver or kidney cancer.

The genes are TRBV9 and TRBJ1-6; D not resolved. Looked up from germline, CDR1 is SGDLS and CDR2 is YYNGEE. This CDR3 has 16 residues. The V end was cut by 3 bases, the J end by 5 bases, with 15 bases between. Written as DNA, the CDR3 is TGTGCCAGCAGCGCCCTTTCACGGCCGGATAATTCACCCCTCCACTTT. Translation gives CASSALSRPDNSPLHF.

The chain employs TRBV5-4 and TRBJ2-5; a weak D match, TRBD2 (7 bases). Between the trimmed V and J ends, which lost 3 bases and 4 bases, there was a span of 13 bases. Looked up from germline, CDR1 is SGHNT and CDR2 is YYREEE (reference sequence). The CDR3 contains 14 residues. Written as DNA, the CDR3 is TGTGCCAGCAGCTGGCCGGGGGGCCCAGAGACCCAGTACTTC. This codes for CASSWPGGPETQYF. Complete variable domain (other parts from reference TRBV5-4 and TRBJ2-5): ETGVTQSPTHLIKTRGQQVTLRCSSQSGHNTVSWYQQALGQGPQFIFQYYREEENGRGNFPPRFSGLQFPNYSSELNVNALELDDSALYLCASSWPGGPETQYFGPGTRLLVL.

This clone has only a few counts. V and J are TRBV11-2 and TRBJ2-4; D is unclear. The CDR3 is 14 amino acids. The germline V and J ends were trimmed by 5 bases and 0 bases, with 8 bases remaining between them. CDR1 SGHAT and CDR2 FQNNGV come from the germline V gene. The CDR3 DNA is TGTGCCAGCAGCCCAGCTGAAGCCAAAAACATTCAGTACTTC. Translating gives CASSPAEAKNIQYF.

The chain combines TRBV6-5 with TRBJ2-1; D perhaps matches TRBD1 (5 bases). The V gene's germline CDR1 is MNHEY and CDR2 SVGAGI. The CDR3 is 14 residues long. Deletions cut 6 bases from V and 7 bases from J, with 16 bases between. Here the CDR3 reads CASRPRVSGNEQFF. The DNA of the CDR3 is TGTGCCAGCAGACCCAGGGTGTCGGGTAATGAGCAGTTCTTC.

This chain joins TRBV19 and TRBJ2-5; 9 nucleotides align to TRBD1. Germline assignment: CDR1 LNHDA and CDR2 SQIVND (reference sequence). V lost 5 bases, J lost 2 bases, and 6 bases stayed unmatched. The CDR3 extends over 15 amino acids. As DNA, the CDR3 is TGTGCCAGTAGTGGGCCGGGACAGGGTCAAGAGACCCAGTACTTC. This codes for CASSGPGQGQETQYF.

The rearrangement links TRBV4-3 to TRBJ1-3; weak D call: TRBD1 (5 bases). The CDR3 length is 18 residues. Germline assignment: CDR1 LGHNA and CDR2 YSLEER. Trimming shortened V by 0 bases and J by 1 base, and 16 bases separated the two germline ends. CDR3 in DNA: TGCGCCAGCAGCCAAGATTTGGGGCAGGGTTATTCTGGAAACACCATATATTTT. It codes for CASSQDLGQGYSGNTIYF.

The chain joins TRBV6-5 to TRBJ1-1; TRBD1 aligns across 9 bases. With 5 bases clipped from V and 3 bases from J, the junction kept 4 bases outside the gene matches. This CDR3 contains 14 residues. The germline V gene encodes CDR1 MNHEY and CDR2 SVGAGI. The CDR3 DNA reads TGTGCCAGCAGTGACCGGGACAGGGACACTGAAGCTTTCTTT. Translation gives CASSDRDRDTEAFF.

This sequence joins TRBV11-2 and TRBJ1-1; D remains ambiguous. Deletions cut 5 bases from V and 4 bases from J, with 14 bases between. Germline-derived CDR1 and CDR2 are SGHAT and FQNNGV. The CDR3 is 14 amino acids. In nucleotides, the CDR3 is TGTGCCAGCAGCCCCTCGGCATTGAGCACTGAAGCTTTCTTT. It yields the protein CASSPSALSTEAFF. Full variable domain (remainder filled in from reference TRBV11-2 and TRBJ1-1): EAGVAQSPRYKIIEKRQSVAFWCNPISGHATLYWYQQILGQGPKLLIQFQNNGVVDDSQLPKDRFSAERLKGVDSTLKIQPAKLEDSAVYLCASSPSALSTEAFFGQGTRLTVV.